Below, 17 T cell receptor beta chains from the same sample are listed, as sequenced in a study of blood T cell repertoires in COVID-19 (dated by TCRdb to about 2020). Library generation was performed with the immunoSEQ multiplex PCR assay. This is the immuneACCESS table as TCRdb keeps it, with only in-frame sequences that have V and J called. A part of the clones is gone; compared with another copy, unresolved V genes explain less than half, and the rest is unexplained. For this sample there are 440,000 or so clones; about 89% appear just once. The ten largest clones represent less than 2% of the sample. Sequenced sample: peripheral blood. The receptors shown here come from a woman between 40 and 55 years old with COVID-19, enrolled during active disease.

The chain joins TRBV9 to TRBJ1-6; D not resolved. V was trimmed by 5 bases and J by 0 bases, leaving 12 bases between them. The CDR3 contains 16 residues. Germline V CDR1 and CDR2: SGDLS, YYNGEE. CDR3 amino acids: CASSNTELSYNSPLHF. CDR3 coding DNA: TGTGCCAGCAGTAATACAGAGCTCTCCTATAATTCACCCCTCCACTTT.

CDR3 bases: TGTGCCAGCAGAGGGGGTTTCTATGGCTACACCTTC. Its translation is CASRGGFYGYTF. The chain couples TRBV6-5 to TRBJ1-2, with D possibly matching TRBD1 (6 bases). The V gene lost 6 bases and the J gene lost 4 bases, with 9 bases spanning the gap. The CDR3 sequence is 12 residues long. Germline V gives CDR1 MNHEY, CDR2 SVGAGI.

The chain has TRBV5-1 and TRBJ2-7, with no clear D. V lost 4 bases to trimming and J lost 0 bases, with 11 bases between them. The CDR3 sequence is 14 residues long. The germline V gene has CDR1 SGHRS and CDR2 YFSETQ. The CDR3 DNA sequence: TGCGCCAGCAGCCCTGGTGCCAGCTCCTACGAGCAGTACTTC. As protein: CASSPGASSYEQYF.

This clone has a handful of counts. The V gene is TRBV11-3, the J gene TRBJ2-1; TRBD2 agrees at 12 bases. J lost 5 bases, V lost 4 bases, and 3 bases had no gene match. The length of the CDR3 is 15 residues. Germline CDR1 and CDR2: SGHNT and YENEEA. DNA of the CDR3: TGTGCCAGCAGCTCGACTAGCGGGAGAGACAATGAGCAGTTCTTC. It is translated as CASSSTSGRDNEQFF.

The gene calls are TRBV19 and TRBJ1-2, with D unclear. The V end lost 2 bases, the J end lost 4 bases, and 11 bases lay between the germline ends. CDR3 length equals 14 residues. Germline CDR1 LNHDA, CDR2 SQIVND (reference sequence). DNA of the CDR3: TGTGCCAGTAGTATACCCGGGAGCGGCTATGGCTACACCTTC. Protein sequence: CASSIPGSGYGYTF. Full variable domain (remainder filled in from reference TRBV19 and TRBJ1-2): DGGITQSPKYLFRKEGQNVTLSCEQNLNHDAMYWYRQDPGQGLRLIYYSQIVNDFQKGDIAEGYSVSREKKESFPLTVTSAQKNPTAFYLCASSIPGSGYGYTFGSGTRLTVV.

The gene calls are TRBV5-1 and TRBJ2-5; possible D gene TRBD2, 6 bases. The ends were cut back, 2 bases at V and 7 bases at J, with 12 bases in the middle. Per germline, CDR1 SGHRS and CDR2 YFSETQ. The CDR3 runs 13 residues. DNA of the CDR3: TGCGCCAGCAGCTTCGGAGGGGACGGGACCCAGTACTTC. Translation: CASSFGGDGTQYF. The full variable domain, its missing parts supplied by reference TRBV5-1 and TRBJ2-5, is KAGVTQTPRYLIKTRGQQVTLSCSPISGHRSVSWYQQTPGQGLQFLFEYFSETQRNKGNFPGRFSGRQFSNSRSEMNVSTLELGDSALYLCASSFGGDGTQYFGPGTRLLVL.

This rearrangement joins TRBV5-4 to TRBJ2-1, with D maybe TRBD1 (6 bases). V lost 4 bases, J lost 1 base, and 9 bases lay in between. CDR1 SGHNT and CDR2 YYREEE come from the germline V gene (reference sequence). The CDR3 has 14 residues. The CDR3 region has the DNA TGTGCCAGCAGCCTACAGGGATCCTACAATGAGCAGTTCTTC. This codes for CASSLQGSYNEQFF.

The chain carries TRBV6-5 and TRBJ1-3; TRBD1 matches at 7 bases. Germline trimming cut 0 bases from V and 2 bases from J; bases unmatched to any gene: 4. Germline values: CDR1 MNHEY, CDR2 SVGAGI. The CDR3 is 16 amino acids. The CDR3 sequence: CASSYSMGQPGNTIYF. The CDR3 nucleotides read TGTGCCAGCAGTTACTCGATGGGACAGCCTGGAAACACCATATATTTT.

This sequence joins TRBV28 and TRBJ1-4; maybe TRBD1 (5 bases). Per germline, CDR1 MDHEN and CDR2 SYDVKM. CDR3 length: 16 amino acids. V was clipped by 3 bases and J by 0 bases, with 11 bases between them. This chain's CDR3 is CASSFPRQTTNEKLFF. CDR3 bases: TGTGCCAGCAGTTTCCCCCGACAGACAACTAATGAAAAACTGTTTTTT. The full variable domain, completed using reference TRBV28 and TRBJ1-4, is DVKVTQSSRYLVKRTGEKVFLECVQDMDHENMFWYRQDPGLGLRLIYFSYDVKMKEKGDIPEGYSVSREKKERFSLILESASTNQTSMYLCASSFPRQTTNEKLFFGSGTQLSVL.

This clone was recorded once. This chain links TRBV9 with TRBJ1-3; D gene unclear. Trimming left V 0 bases short and J 6 bases short, with 4 bases between. This CDR3 region has 12 residues. Looked up from germline, CDR1 is SGDLS and CDR2 is YYNGEE. The CDR3 sequence: CASSVAQNTIYF. The CDR3 coding sequence is TGTGCCAGCAGCGTAGCCCAAAACACCATATATTTT.

This clone was counted a few times. The same CDR3 also results from other DNA sequences found in this sample. The V gene is TRBV6-2 or TRBV6-3, the J gene TRBJ1-1; 7 nucleotides agree with TRBD1. Trimming at V came to 2 bases and at J to 4 bases, leaving 1 base not matched to a gene. Germline loops: CDR1 MNHEY, CDR2 SVGEGT. The CDR3 runs 13 residues. The CDR3 DNA follows: TGTGCCAGCAGTTACCCAGGGGGCACTGAAGCTTTCTTT. Translation gives CASSYPGGTEAFF.

Of note for this clone: Other DNA sequences in this specimen translate into the identical CDR3. The chain is built from TRBV9 and TRBJ1-1; the D gene is possibly TRBD1 (6 bases). Per germline, CDR1 SGDLS and CDR2 YYNGEE. The V end was cut by 4 bases, the J end by 0 bases, with 10 bases between. The CDR3 has 14 residues. The CDR3 DNA sequence: TGTGCCAGCAGCCCCCAGGGGTTGAACACTGAAGCTTTCTTT. It is translated as CASSPQGLNTEAFF.

This clone occurred once. The rearrangement uses TRBV28 and TRBJ2-6; D remains ambiguous. There are 13 residues in the CDR3. Deletions cut 3 bases from V and 2 bases from J, with 2 bases between. The germline CDR1 and CDR2 sequences are MDHEN and SYDVKM. The CDR3 loop is CASSFTGANVLTF. CDR3 sequence (DNA): TGTGCCAGCAGTTTCACTGGGGCCAACGTCCTGACTTTC.

The genes are TRBV6-5 and TRBJ2-3; D remains ambiguous. Per the germline V gene, CDR1 is MNHEY and CDR2 is SVGAGI. V was cut by 8 bases and J by 5 bases, with 11 bases left in between. The CDR3 totals 12 residues. CDR3 nucleotides: TGTGCCAGCCGCCTTCGAGAAGATACGCAGTATTTT. Translated: CASRLREDTQYF.

The rearrangement links TRBV2 to TRBJ1-2; weak D call: TRBD1 (6 bases). V dropped 3 bases and J dropped 0 bases, with 14 bases sitting between them. This CDR3 spans 16 amino acids. Germline CDR1 reads SNHLY; CDR2 reads FYNNEI. CDR3 in DNA: TGTGCCAGCAGTGAGGGCACAGGGTGGACTAACTATGGCTACACCTTC. This codes for CASSEGTGWTNYGYTF.

The chain is built from TRBV7-4 and TRBJ1-5, with 10 bases lining up with TRBD1. Germline V gene sequence: CDR1 SGHVT, CDR2 SQSDAQ. The V segment lost 0 bases and the J segment 3 bases; nucleotides outside the gene matches: 2. This CDR3 has 16 amino acids. This CDR3 reads CASSLAGTGDNQPQHF. The DNA for the CDR3 is TGTGCCAGCAGCTTAGCGGGGACAGGGGACAATCAGCCCCAGCATTTT.

The chain has TRBV19 and TRBJ1-5; D gene ambiguous. This CDR3 region has 15 residues. V was clipped by 7 bases and J by 1 base, with 14 bases between them. Germline-derived CDR1 and CDR2 are LNHDA and SQIVND (reference sequence). The CDR3 DNA follows: TGTGCCAGTAATCGGGAAAGATTGAGCAATCAGCCCCAGCATTTT. This encodes CASNRERLSNQPQHF.